This entry lists 12 T cell receptor beta chains sequenced from one sample in a study of T-cell memory formation after mild COVID-19. TCRdb used MiXCR to reprocess the 5' RACE reads, holding one entry per CDR3 protein. The table has some 450,000 distinct CDR3 sequences, around 18% seen once. The specimen sequenced was PBMCs or a T cell subset sorted from them (not recorded which). These receptors originate from an adult woman who had mild COVID-19 (a few samples of this study predate the infection). Cell type and time point are not known.

In its sample, this clonotype was seen a few times. The chain combines TRBV29-1 with TRBJ2-3, with TRBD2 matching 16 bases. Trimming cost V 3 bases and J 6 bases; bases outside gene matches: 12. Germline values: CDR1 SQVTM, CDR2 ANQGSEA. This CDR3 comprises 18 residues. The CDR3 DNA is TGCAGCGTTGACGATCCCGGGACTAGCGGGAGGGCCATGGATACGCAGTATTTT. Translated, it gives CSVDDPGTSGRAMDTQYF.

This clonotype was found many times. V usage is TRBV7-2 and J usage is TRBJ1-6; D not certain. V lost 3 bases, J lost 0 bases, and 6 bases lay in between. CDR3 length: 15 amino acids. The germline V gene has CDR1 SGHTA and CDR2 FQGNSA. The CDR3 nucleotides are TGTGCCAGCAGCTTTGGGAGCTCCTATAATTCACCCCTCCACTTT. This codes for CASSFGSSYNSPLHF.

V and J are TRBV6-2 or TRBV6-3 and TRBJ2-1, with no clear D. There are 14 residues in the CDR3. Trimming shortened V by 2 bases and J by 3 bases, and 8 bases separated the two germline ends. Per germline, CDR1 MNHEY and CDR2 SVGEGT. CDR3 bases: TGTGCCAGCAGTTACGGGGTCCTCTACAATGAGCAGTTCTTC. Protein product: CASSYGVLYNEQFF.

The chain combines TRBV20-1 with TRBJ1-5, with 7 positions matching TRBD1. The CDR3 spans 13 residues. Germline V gene sequence: CDR1 DFQATT, CDR2 SNEGSKA (reference sequence). V lost 1 base to trimming and J lost 7 bases; unmatched junction nucleotides: 4. In nucleotides, the CDR3 is TGCAGTGCTAGAGGACAGGGCCGGCAGCCCCAGCATTTT. Protein: CSARGQGRQPQHF.

The sample holds one count of this clonotype. The chain has TRBV12-3 or TRBV12-4 and TRBJ2-1, with no clear D. This CDR3 is 14 amino acids long. V lost 5 bases, J lost 0 bases, and 8 bases lay in between. The CDR3 reads CASSATDSYNEQFF. The CDR3 DNA reads TGTGCCAGCAGTGCGACGGACTCCTACAATGAGCAGTTCTTC.

The rearrangement uses TRBV27 and TRBJ1-5; weak D call: TRBD1 (5 bases). The V and J ends lost 5 bases and 7 bases respectively, with 15 bases between them. CDR3 size: 14 residues. CDR1 MNHEY and CDR2 SMNVEV come from the germline V gene (reference sequence). The CDR3 DNA follows: TGTGCCAGCAGTCCTCCGGGACTAGGCCAGCCCCAGCATTTT. This encodes CASSPPGLGQPQHF.

A few counts support this clonotype. V and J are TRBV4-1 and TRBJ2-7; D possibly corresponds to TRBD2 (5 bases). The V end lost 4 bases, the J end lost 2 bases, and 9 bases lay between the germline ends. The length of the CDR3 is 13 residues. Germline loops: CDR1 MGHRA, CDR2 YSYEKL. This CDR3 is CASSPQTTYEQYF. The DNA of the CDR3 is TGCGCCAGCAGCCCCCAGACTACCTACGAGCAGTACTTC.

This clonotype showed up just a few times. The chain recombines TRBV12-3 or TRBV12-4 with TRBJ1-1; D is uncertain. The CDR3 length is 14 residues. Trimming pared 6 bases from V and 0 bases from J, leaving 11 bases between. CDR3 bases: TGTGCCAGCAGCCCGTCGGGCGTGAACACTGAAGCTTTCTTT. Residues: CASSPSGVNTEAFF.

This clonotype was observed a few times. The chain recombines TRBV19 with TRBJ2-1; maybe TRBD2 (7 bases). V was trimmed by 1 base and J by 8 bases, leaving 15 bases between them. The germline gives CDR1 LNHDA, CDR2 SQIVND (reference sequence). There are 15 residues in the CDR3. CDR3 amino acids: CASSIGLGGHDEQFF. CDR3 in DNA: TGTGCCAGTAGTATAGGTCTCGGGGGGCACGATGAGCAGTTCTTC.

This clonotype was found a few times. The rearrangement uses TRBV10-3 and TRBJ2-1; tentative D call: TRBD1 (6 bases). Looked up from germline, CDR1 is ENHRY and CDR2 is SYGVKD. This CDR3 has 17 residues. V was trimmed by 0 bases and J by 9 bases, leaving 21 bases between them. CDR3 in amino acids: CAISESGAPRPKAEQFF. For the CDR3, the DNA is TGTGCCATCAGTGAGTCGGGGGCCCCCAGGCCTAAAGCTGAGCAGTTCTTC.

The chain is built from TRBV6-2 or TRBV6-3 and TRBJ1-2, with TRBD1 matching 10 bases. The germline CDR1 and CDR2 sequences are MNHEY and SVGEGT. The CDR3 covers 17 residues. V shed 1 base and J 4 bases; nucleotides not matched to a gene: 9. The CDR3 region is CASSYFPGQGNFYGYTF. In DNA form, the CDR3 reads TGTGCCAGCAGTTACTTTCCGGGACAGGGGAACTTCTATGGCTACACCTTC.

This clonotype was detected a few times. V usage is TRBV3-1 and J usage is TRBJ1-6; TRBD1 matches 7 bases. The CDR3 is 16 amino acids. Germline V gives CDR1 LGHDT, CDR2 YNNKEL (reference sequence). Trimming took 1 base from V and 4 from J; bases not matched to a gene: 4. The CDR3 here is CASSQVSGQYNSPLHF. The CDR3 nucleotides read TGTGCCAGCAGCCAAGTCTCGGGACAGTATAATTCACCCCTCCACTTT.